This TCR beta chain was sequenced during a study of metastatic and nonmetastatic thyroid tumors. The V end was cut by 2 bases, the J end by 1 base, with 9 bases between. The CDR3 spans 14 residues. Per the germline V gene, CDR1 is KGHSH and CDR2 is LQKENI. Patients were all untreated before their thyroid surgery. TCRdb reassembled clones from the PCR reads with MiXCR. The sample has approximately 13,000 clones, approximately 30% seen once. The specimen was tumor tissue. V gene TRBV18 combines with J gene TRBJ2-7; D is uncertain. The receptor's source is a male donor with papillary thyroid cancer or a benign thyroid nodule (not recorded which). Some clones in this sample may be carry-over from other donors' samples. CDR3 sequence: CASSPREYSYEQYF. CDR3 DNA sequence: TGTGCCAGCTCACCAAGAGAATATTCCTACGAGCAGTACTTC.